Listed below are T cell receptor beta chains from one sample, sequenced in a study of T cell changes during pregnancy in multiple sclerosis. Assay: immunoSEQ multiplex PCR; the TCRdb copy retains only in-frame clones and omits some. The sample has 75,000 to 90,000 clones; around nine tenths are singletons. Sequences were derived from CD4+ T cells from peripheral blood mononuclear cells, sampled before pregnancy. The receptors shown here come from a female donor with multiple sclerosis, enrolled in a pregnancy study. Both conserved end residues are part of each CDR3. The D gene is left open where the match is weak. Clone size is stated in some rows and not others, as once, few, many or a class when expanded.

CDR3 length,clone size,V gene,D gene,J gene,CDR3 protein,CDR3 DNA
15,once,TRBV7-8,.,TRBJ2-3,CASSLRRASTDTQYF,TGTGCCAGCAGCTTAAGGCGGGCAAGCACAGATACGCAGTATTTT
14,.,TRBV2,.,TRBJ1-5,CASRARQGVRPQHF,TGTGCCAGCAGGGCCCGTCAAGGGGTGAGGCCCCAGCATTTT
16,.,TRBV19,TRBD2,TRBJ2-6,CASSIARGAGANVLTF,TGTGCCAGTAGTATAGCCCGGGGGGCTGGGGCCAACGTCCTGACTTTC
14,once,TRBV6-1,TRBD1,TRBJ2-1,CASSTGAPYNEQFF,TGTGCCAGCAGTACAGGGGCCCCCTACAATGAGCAGTTCTTC
15,.,TRBV5-1,.,TRBJ1-1,CASSHRDSGGTEAFF,TGCGCCAGCAGCCACCGGGACTCGGGAGGCACTGAAGCTTTCTTT
16,.,TRBV10-3,TRBD1,TRBJ2-7,CAISESSTGGSYEQYF,TGTGCCATCAGTGAGTCAAGTACAGGGGGATCCTACGAGCAGTACTTC
15,.,TRBV7-9,TRBD1,TRBJ2-3,CASSFRGQGTDTQYF,TGTGCCAGCAGCTTTCGGGGACAGGGAACAGATACGCAGTATTTT
15,.,TRBV6-6,.,TRBJ1-3,CASSYGQVSGNTIYF,TGTGCCAGCAGTTACGGGCAGGTTTCTGGAAACACCATATATTTT
13,.,TRBV30,.,TRBJ1-5,CAWSVRGNQPQHF,TGTGCCTGGAGTGTAAGAGGCAATCAGCCCCAGCATTTT
14,.,TRBV19,.,TRBJ1-1,CASSIIQGGTEAFF,TGTGCCAGTAGTATAATTCAGGGTGGGACTGAAGCTTTCTTT
12,.,TRBV30,TRBD1,TRBJ2-7,CAWDREVGEQYF,TGTGCCTGGGACAGGGAAGTGGGCGAGCAGTACTTC
14,.,TRBV25-1,.,TRBJ2-1,CASSESSYYNEQFF,TGTGCCAGCAGTGAATCTAGCTACTACAATGAGCAGTTCTTC
15,.,TRBV6-1,TRBD1,TRBJ1-6,CASSEVTGTVTPLHF,TGTGCCAGCAGTGAAGTAACTGGGACAGTTACACCCCTCCACTTT
12,.,TRBV29-1,.,TRBJ1-2,CSVSGGGYGYTF,TGCAGCGTTTCGGGGGGCGGGTATGGCTACACCTTC
13,.,TRBV18,.,TRBJ1-5,CASSNSLDQPQHF,TGTGCCAGCTCAAACAGCTTGGATCAGCCCCAGCATTTT
19,once,TRBV28,TRBD1,TRBJ1-2,CASSLPSGQGRGVNYGYTF,TGTGCCAGCAGTTTACCGTCAGGACAGGGGAGGGGGGTTAACTATGGCTACACCTTC
14,.,TRBV19,.,TRBJ1-2,CASSMGQGNYGYTF,TGTGCCAGTAGTATGGGGCAGGGAAACTATGGCTACACCTTC
16,once,TRBV30,TRBD1,TRBJ1-5,CAWSSSGRGDNQPQHF,TGTGCCTGGAGTTCCTCGGGCAGGGGGGACAATCAGCCCCAGCATTTT
12,.,TRBV27,.,TRBJ2-5,CASSPRVGTQYF,TGTGCCAGCTCTCCGAGGGTCGGGACCCAGTACTTC
12,.,TRBV18,.,TRBJ1-1,CASSDTGTEAFF,TGTGCCAGCTCGGATACAGGGACTGAAGCTTTCTTT
14,.,TRBV6-1,TRBD2,TRBJ2-1,CASKTSGRVTEQFF,TGTGCCAGCAAGACTAGCGGGAGGGTAACTGAGCAGTTCTTC
21,once,TRBV6-1,TRBD1,TRBJ1-1,CASSEKIPGGQGVSMNTEAFF,TGTGCCAGCAGTGAAAAAATCCCGGGGGGACAGGGGGTGTCCATGAACACTGAAGCTTTCTTT
19,.,TRBV19,TRBD2,TRBJ2-1,CASSGDRALAGSPYNEQFF,TGTGCCAGTAGTGGGGACCGAGCGCTAGCGGGGAGTCCGTACAATGAGCAGTTCTTC
15,.,TRBV6-5,.,TRBJ1-2,CASSPSPQSNYGYTF,TGTGCCAGCAGTCCCTCGCCCCAGTCTAACTATGGCTACACCTTC
14,.,TRBV6-1,.,TRBJ2-3,CASVEEGSTDTQYF,TGTGCCAGCGTTGAGGAAGGTAGCACAGATACGCAGTATTTT
14,.,TRBV6-5,.,TRBJ1-1,CASSYDTKNTEAFF,TGTGCCAGCAGTTACGACACAAAGAACACTGAAGCTTTCTTT
15,.,TRBV7-6,TRBD1,TRBJ1-1,CASSLGQGGGTEAFF,TGTGCCAGCAGCTTAGGCCAGGGGGGAGGCACTGAAGCTTTCTTT
18,once,TRBV18,.,TRBJ1-1,CASSPGDGTLRRSTEAFF,TGTGCCAGCTCACCAGGCGACGGAACACTGCGGCGGAGCACTGAAGCTTTCTTT
15,.,TRBV28,TRBD2,TRBJ2-1,CASSLRGGSYNEQFF,TGTGCCAGCAGTTTACGGGGAGGGTCCTACAATGAGCAGTTCTTC
16,.,TRBV28,TRBD2,TRBJ2-5,CASSIPGLASQETQYF,TGTGCCAGCAGCATACCGGGACTAGCCTCCCAAGAGACCCAGTACTTC
15,.,TRBV19,TRBD1,TRBJ2-7,CASSPQGTEDYEQYF,TGTGCCAGTAGCCCCCAAGGGACAGAAGACTACGAGCAGTACTTC
15,.,TRBV9,TRBD2,TRBJ2-7,CASSVGLAGSYEQYF,TGTGCCAGCAGCGTAGGACTAGCGGGCTCCTACGAGCAGTACTTC
20,.,TRBV5-1,TRBD2,TRBJ2-1,CASSSTLLAGDRHSYNEQFF,TGCGCCAGCAGCTCCACCCTACTAGCGGGGGACCGGCACTCCTACAATGAGCAGTTCTTC
13,.,TRBV28,TRBD2,TRBJ2-7,CAHTGGNTYEQYF,TGTGCCCACACCGGGGGGAATACCTACGAGCAGTACTTC
13,.,TRBV30,.,TRBJ2-1,CAWSRGAEYEQFF,TGTGCCTGGAGTAGAGGAGCGGAGTATGAGCAGTTCTTC
13,.,TRBV7-6,.,TRBJ2-3,CASSFLSTDTQYF,TGTGCCAGCAGCTTCCTTAGCACAGATACGCAGTATTTT
17,.,TRBV7-2,.,TRBJ2-6,CASSFRGRETGANVLTF,TGTGCCAGCAGCTTCAGGGGGCGGGAGACTGGGGCCAACGTCCTGACTTTC
16,few,TRBV5-1,TRBD1,TRBJ2-1,CASSPQTGGYYNEQFF,TGCGCCAGCAGCCCCCAAACAGGGGGCTATTATAATGAGCAGTTCTTC
15,.,TRBV28,.,TRBJ1-5,CASSPSGGGNQPQHF,TGTGCCAGCAGTCCCTCGGGGGGAGGCAATCAGCCCCAGCATTTT
16,.,TRBV29-1,TRBD2,TRBJ2-3,CSGEMMTSGRVDTQYF,TGCAGCGGGGAGATGATGACTAGCGGGAGGGTAGATACGCAGTATTTT
19,.,TRBV19,.,TRBJ2-4,CASSSAPGRKTIAKNIQYF,TGTGCCAGTAGTTCGGCCCCGGGGAGAAAAACTATAGCCAAAAACATTCAGTACTTC
12,.,TRBV6-6,.,TRBJ1-2,CASGTGRHGYTF,TGTGCCAGCGGAACAGGGCGGCATGGCTACACCTTC
13,.,TRBV27,.,TRBJ1-4,CASKWGGAEKLFF,TGTGCCAGCAAGTGGGGGGGGGCTGAAAAACTGTTTTTT
14,.,TRBV28,TRBD1,TRBJ2-7,CASSVGGQSYEQYF,TGTGCCAGCAGCGTAGGGGGACAGAGCTACGAGCAGTACTTC
15,.,TRBV7-6,TRBD2,TRBJ2-1,CASSLAPSGSHEQFF,TGTGCCAGCAGCTTAGCCCCTAGCGGGAGCCATGAGCAGTTCTTC
16,.,TRBV9,.,TRBJ2-7,CASSPGLGQGGHEQYF,TGTGCCAGCAGCCCTGGCCTTGGCCAGGGAGGACACGAGCAGTACTTC
14,once,TRBV5-1,TRBD1,TRBJ1-5,CASSTGTGDQPQHF,TGCGCCAGCAGCACCGGGACAGGGGATCAGCCCCAGCATTTT
13,.,TRBV2,.,TRBJ1-5,CASKKTGNQPQHF,TGTGCCAGCAAAAAAACGGGGAATCAGCCCCAGCATTTT
15,once,TRBV19,.,TRBJ1-5,CASSRDSNVGQPQHF,TGTGCCAGTAGCCGTGACTCAAACGTCGGTCAGCCCCAGCATTTT
14,.,TRBV7-8,.,TRBJ2-2,CASSRVQGTGELFF,TGTGCCAGCAGCCGAGTTCAGGGGACCGGGGAGCTGTTTTTT
14,.,TRBV10-3,TRBD2,TRBJ2-5,CAISQSGGQETQYF,TGTGCCATCAGCCAAAGCGGGGGGCAAGAGACCCAGTACTTC